This T cell receptor beta chain was documented in a study of T-cell reconstitution after alpha-beta-depleted transplantation in children. The study's findings and limits: As was reported, about two months after transplant, alpha-beta T cells came from several hundred expanded graft clones.

V lost 10 bases to trimming and J lost 5 bases; unmatched junction nucleotides: 9. Germline V gene sequence: CDR1 KGHDR, CDR2 SFDVKD. CDR3 length: 15 amino acids. In regard to this clonotype: Its antigen is still unknown.

TCRbeta library preparation incorporated unique molecular identifiers. MiXCR, run by TCRdb on the PCR reads, gives a single entry per CDR3 protein. This table holds 220,000 or so distinct CDR3 sequences, roughly 8.2% found once. This chain connects TRBV24-1 to TRBJ2-1; 11 bases map to TRBD2. This specimen was PBMCs, mostly from graft donor cells, taken 180 days after TCRalphabeta/CD19-depleted stem cell transplant. The clonotype originates from a male patient between 5 and 17 years old who had a stem cell transplant for acute lymphoblastic leukemia, so the T cells may come from the graft donor. The CDR3 is CATSHRLAGNNEQFF. DNA of the CDR3: TGTGCCACGAGCCATAGACTAGCGGGGAACAATGAGCAGTTCTTC.